This note documents a single T cell receptor beta chain sequence. This sample is part of a study of cytomegalovirus exposure and HLA in healthy donors. The PCR was carried out with 60 Vbeta primers and 13 Jbeta primers. Clones were read by immunoSEQ multiplex PCR, and TCRdb kept only the in-frame ones, dropping some. The table lists 99,000 or so clones, around three quarters of them singletons. The sequence was collected from a woman aged 18-29 years in good health and CMV-seropositive. The sequencing input was PBMCs.

CDR3 amino acids: CATTGTTNTGELFF. The CDR3, as DNA: TGTGCCACCACCGGGACAACGAACACCGGGGAGCTGTTTTTT. The chain has TRBV6-6 and TRBJ2-2, with TRBD1 as a possible D gene (6 bases). Germline CDR1 MNHNY, CDR2 SVGAGI (reference sequence). The CDR3 is 14 amino acids. Deletions cut 10 bases from V and 0 bases from J, with 12 bases between.